This TCR beta chain was sequenced in a study of regulatory T cells. This CDR3 region has 13 residues. Germline CDR1 LNHNV, CDR2 YYDKDF (reference sequence). Between the trimmed V and J ends, which lost 0 bases and 7 bases, there was a span of 9 bases. Study observations and caveats: In CD3G-deficient patients, conventional CD4+ T cells were enriched for hydrophobic CDR3 residues at positions 6 and 7. Skewed V and J usage and few unique V-J pairs marked patient repertoires, most in Tregs.

Every patient with CD3G deficiency had evidence of autoimmunity. Patients, 2 to 39 years old, had expanded memory T-cell proportions. Regulatory (CD25-high CD127-low) and conventional (CD25-low CD127-high) CD4+ T cells were sorted separately. About this clone: Its antigen is not identified.

Primers: 52 TRBV forward and 13 TRBJ reverse. The repertoire was sequenced with immunoSEQ multiplex PCR; TCRdb's copy has only in-frame clones and lacks some. This repertoire shows roughly 30,000 clones, under 95% found once; its top ten account for roughly 1.5%. Source material: conventional CD4+ T cells sorted from blood. The TCR originated in a person aged 18 to 30 with CD3G deficiency. The J gene is TRBJ1-2, the V gene TRBV15, with unresolved D. CDR3 DNA sequence: TGTGCCACCAGCAGAGATGCCCTCAGTGGCTACACCTTC. It codes for CATSRDALSGYTF. The variable domain in full, completed from reference TRBV15 and TRBJ1-2, reads DAMVIQNPRYQVTQFGKPVTLSCSQTLNHNVMYWYQQKSSQAPKLLFHYYDKDFNNEADTPDNFQSRRPNTSFCFLDIRSPGLGDTAMYLCATSRDALSGYTFGSGTRLTVV.